The next 23 T cell receptor beta chains were all read from a single sample in a study of identical twins. Using its own MiXCR run on the 5' RACE reads, TCRdb lists one record per CDR3 protein. The sample carries about 890,000 distinct CDR3 sequences, around 12% recorded once. These data are also associated with another study on yellow fever vaccine responses in identical twins.

Sequenced input: PBMCs. These receptors all stem from a woman between 18 and 30 years old in good health.

This clonotype was counted only a few times. The gene calls are TRBV27 and TRBJ2-3; perhaps TRBD2 as D (5 bases). The CDR3 loop spans 15 amino acids. Trimming stripped 3 bases from V and 7 bases from J, with 17 bases between. Germline CDR1 reads MNHEY; CDR2 reads SMNVEV (reference sequence). The CDR3, as DNA: TGTGCCAGCAGTTTCCGGACTGGAGCTCTTCATACGCAGTATTTT. Translating it yields CASSFRTGALHTQYF.

The chain recombines TRBV20-1 with TRBJ2-1; perhaps TRBD2 as D (6 bases). Looked up from germline, CDR1 is DFQATT and CDR2 is SNEGSKA (reference sequence). This CDR3 is 16 amino acids long. The ends were cut back, 0 bases at V and 4 bases at J, with 16 bases in the middle. CDR3 sequence reads: CSARDGGKVEYNEQFF. DNA of the CDR3: TGCAGTGCTAGAGATGGAGGGAAAGTGGAATACAATGAGCAGTTCTTC.

The table lists this clonotype with a few counts. The chain has TRBV20-1 and TRBJ2-7; a possible D gene is TRBD1 (6 bases). Germline CDR1 reads DFQATT; CDR2 reads SNEGSKA (reference sequence). This CDR3 has 12 residues. The chain's CDR3 is CSGTPGSYEQYV. In DNA, the CDR3 is TGCAGCGGGACACCCGGGTCCTACGAGCAGTACGTC.

The CDR3 DNA is TGCGCCAGCAGCTTGGGGGACAGGGGATTGACCCAGTACTTC. Protein product: CASSLGDRGLTQYF. This chain uses TRBV5-1 with TRBJ2-5; 10 bases line up with TRBD1. The CDR3 is made up of 14 amino acids. CDR1 and CDR2 (germline): SGHRS, YFSETQ. V shed 0 bases, J shed 7 bases, and the junction held 3 bases outside the gene matches. The full variable domain, with the rest looked up from reference TRBV5-1 and TRBJ2-5, is KAGVTQTPRYLIKTRGQQVTLSCSPISGHRSVSWYQQTPGQGLQFLFEYFSETQRNKGNFPGRFSGRQFSNSRSEMNVSTLELGDSALYLCASSLGDRGLTQYFGPGTRLLVL.

CDR3: CASRGQAQETQYF. The CDR3 nucleotides are TGTGCCAGTAGGGGGCAGGCCCAAGAGACCCAGTACTTC. The chain carries TRBV6-6 and TRBJ2-5; 7 bases are a match to TRBD1. This CDR3 comprises 13 residues. J lost 1 base, V lost 9 bases, and 5 bases had no gene match. CDR1 MNHNY and CDR2 SVGAGI come from the germline V gene (reference sequence).

The rearrangement links TRBV20-1 to TRBJ2-1; 8 nucleotides line up with TRBD1. The junction had 7 bases not matched to a gene; V was cut back by 4 bases and J by 5 bases. Germline CDR1 and CDR2: DFQATT and SNEGSKA (reference sequence). The CDR3 has 14 residues. As DNA, the CDR3 is TGCAGTGCTACCAGGACAGGGAGAAACAATGAGCAGTTCTTC. Translating it yields CSATRTGRNNEQFF.

The chain uses TRBV5-5 and TRBJ2-7; 7 bases align to TRBD1. With 7 bases clipped from V and 0 bases from J, the junction kept 4 bases outside the gene matches. Germline V lookup: CDR1 SGHKS, CDR2 YYEKEE (reference sequence). This CDR3 is built from 13 residues. The CDR3 DNA reads TGTGCCAGCGGGACAGTTGCCTCCTACGAGCAGTACTTC. This gives the protein CASGTVASYEQYF.

In this sample, this clonotype turned up many times. The J gene is TRBJ2-3, the V gene TRBV6-5; 8 bases are shared with TRBD1. V dropped 2 bases and J dropped 5; count of bases not matched to a gene: 15. This CDR3 has 18 amino acids. Germline lookup yields CDR1 MNHEY and CDR2 SVGAGI. The CDR3 reads CASSYGLPGGQGRDTQYF. As DNA, the CDR3 is TGTGCCAGCAGTTACGGGCTTCCTGGAGGACAGGGAAGAGATACGCAGTATTTT.

The chain recombines TRBV5-1 with TRBJ2-5; D not resolved. The CDR3 has 15 amino acids. Trimming removed 4 bases from V and 7 bases from J, with 20 bases in between. The V gene's germline CDR1 is SGHRS and CDR2 YFSETQ. The CDR3: CASSRTPGVLGTQYF. The CDR3 DNA reads TGCGCCAGCAGCCGTACCCCAGGAGTCTTGGGGACCCAGTACTTC.

This rearrangement joins TRBV7-8 to TRBJ2-3, with 7 bases matching TRBD2. Losses at the gene ends were 1 base for V and 6 bases for J; bases not matched to a gene: 4. This CDR3 contains 14 residues. CDR1 and CDR2 (germline): SGHVS, FQNEAQ. This chain's CDR3 is CASSLEQGGDTQYF. The CDR3 region has the DNA TGTGCCAGCAGCTTAGAGCAGGGAGGGGATACGCAGTATTTT.

This clonotype was found a few times. This chain connects TRBV28 to TRBJ2-7; D call uncertain. CDR1 is MDHEN, CDR2 SYDVKM, per germline. Between the trimmed V and J ends, which lost 10 bases and 0 bases, there was a span of 16 bases. CDR3 length equals 14 residues. DNA of the CDR3: TGTGCCACCTCACCGGGTAGCTTCTCCTACGAGCAGTACTTC. Protein sequence: CATSPGSFSYEQYF.

This chain joins TRBV19 and TRBJ2-3; 7 nucleotides line up with TRBD1. V lost 5 bases and J lost 1; bases outside the gene matches: 9. There are 16 residues in the CDR3. Germline V gene lookup returns CDR1 LNHDA and CDR2 SQIVND (reference sequence). CDR3 sequence: CASSPSGQIRTDTQYF. CDR3 nucleotide sequence: TGTGCCAGTAGTCCCTCGGGACAGATCCGCACAGATACGCAGTATTTT.

This rearrangement joins TRBV11-2 to TRBJ2-7, with 14 bases fitting TRBD2. Germline CDR1 and CDR2: SGHAT and FQNNGV. V shed 5 bases, J shed 2 bases, and the junction held 14 bases outside the gene matches. The CDR3 spans 19 residues. In DNA form, the CDR3 reads TGTGCCAGCAGCAAGCCGGGACTAGCGGGAGTTTTTCGGGCCTACGAGCAGTACTTC. Translation gives CASSKPGLAGVFRAYEQYF.

The chain recombines TRBV12-3 or TRBV12-4 with TRBJ2-4; D is perhaps TRBD1 (6 bases). V gave up 6 bases and J gave up 6 bases, with 18 bases separating them. This CDR3 is built from 15 residues. CDR3 loop: CASSLFQGRGNIQYF. In nucleotides, the CDR3 is TGTGCCAGCAGCCTTTTTCAGGGCAGGGGAAACATTCAGTACTTC.

The table lists this clonotype with a few counts. The CDR3 is CASRPYMAGGPHPEQYF. The DNA of the CDR3 is TGTGCCAGCAGACCTTATATGGCGGGAGGGCCTCATCCCGAGCAGTACTTC. V is TRBV7-9 and J is TRBJ2-7, with 9 bases fitting TRBD2. V dropped 6 bases and J dropped 6; count of bases not matched to a gene: 18. The CDR3 is 17 residues long. Germline-derived CDR1 and CDR2 are SEHNR and FQNEAQ (reference sequence).

The chain carries TRBV2 and TRBJ2-5; D is possibly TRBD1 (6 bases). Germline CDR1 reads SNHLY; CDR2 reads FYNNEI. Trimming left V 7 bases short and J 4 bases short, with 19 bases between. This CDR3 contains 15 residues. The DNA of the CDR3 is TGTGCCAGCAATTTTGCAGGGGATATACGAGAGACCCAGTACTTC. Protein product: CASNFAGDIRETQYF.

This clonotype was counted ten times or more. This chain joins TRBV11-2 and TRBJ2-4; 7 nucleotides align to TRBD1. Trimming took 5 bases from V and 1 from J; bases not matched to a gene: 14. The CDR3 has 18 amino acids. Germline CDR1 reads SGHAT; CDR2 reads FQNNGV. The CDR3 region is CASSKGTAQAVAKNIQYF. As DNA, the CDR3 is TGTGCCAGCAGCAAAGGGACAGCTCAAGCGGTGGCCAAAAACATTCAGTACTTC.

This clonotype was detected a few times. The J gene is TRBJ1-1, the V gene TRBV7-9; D gene uncertain. Germline-derived CDR1 and CDR2 are SEHNR and FQNEAQ (reference sequence). This CDR3 spans 16 amino acids. V shed 5 bases and J shed 4 bases, with 20 bases lying between them. The CDR3, as DNA: TGTGCCAGCAGCCCGACCGGGTGGTCCGCGGGCACTGAAGCTTTCTTT. The encoded protein is CASSPTGWSAGTEAFF.

This clonotype was observed a few times. The chain recombines TRBV20-1 with TRBJ2-1; D ambiguous. Germline V gene sequence: CDR1 DFQATT, CDR2 SNEGSKA (reference sequence). The CDR3 has 14 residues. Trimming took off 0 bases at V and 4 bases at J, with 10 bases between the two ends. The CDR3 nucleotides read TGCAGTGCTAGAGATCCCGGCTTTTACAATGAGCAGTTCTTC. Its translation is CSARDPGFYNEQFF.

This clonotype was counted between two and nine times. The genes are TRBV6-5 and TRBJ2-2, with 10 bases that match TRBD2. V lost 0 bases and J lost 4; bases outside the gene matches: 5. This CDR3 has 17 amino acids. The germline V gene encodes CDR1 MNHEY and CDR2 SVGAGI. The CDR3 DNA is TGTGCCAGCAGTTACTCAAGCGGGGGGGCTTCCACCGGGGAGCTGTTTTTT. This encodes CASSYSSGGASTGELFF.

This clonotype has a handful of counts. The chain is built from TRBV6-5 and TRBJ1-4; tentative D call: TRBD1 (6 bases). Germline lookup yields CDR1 MNHEY and CDR2 SVGAGI. Trimming removed 2 bases at V and 4 bases at J, with 8 bases between. There are 14 residues in the CDR3. DNA of the CDR3: TGTGCCAGCAGTTACGGACAGAATAATGAAAAACTGTTTTTT. This encodes CASSYGQNNEKLFF.

This clonotype was counted at least ten times. This chain connects TRBV12-3 or TRBV12-4 to TRBJ2-1; 8 bases agree with TRBD1. The ends lost 0 bases at V and 7 bases at J; junction bases unmatched: 5. The CDR3 is 15 residues long. This CDR3 reads CASSLADRGRNEQFF. Here the CDR3 DNA reads TGTGCCAGCAGTTTAGCCGACAGGGGTCGGAATGAGCAGTTCTTC.

The chain recombines TRBV20-1 with TRBJ2-7; 10 bases map to TRBD2. Losses at the gene ends were 3 bases for V and 4 bases for J; bases not matched to a gene: 6. The CDR3 runs 14 residues. Per germline, CDR1 DFQATT and CDR2 SNEGSKA (reference sequence). CDR3 protein: CSARTGTSVYEQYV. The CDR3 DNA follows: TGCAGTGCTAGGACCGGGACTAGCGTTTACGAGCAGTACGTC.